The source of this TCR beta chain is a study of cytomegalovirus exposure and HLA in healthy donors. Background on the study: Genetic ancestry analysis placed approximately 80% of the 398 donors that were genotyped in the Caucasian-associated cluster. Study-wide results and caveats: Certain sequence variants were highly shared and formed a cluster, and this cluster was likely a sequencing artifact. Other equally common chains were less clonally expanded than HLA-associated TCR beta chains, a later analysis showed.

The CDR3 covers 15 residues. V shed 4 bases and J 4 bases; nucleotides not matched to a gene: 10. Germline CDR1 SGHDT, CDR2 YYEEEE. Use of 60 Vbeta and 13 Jbeta primers characterized the PCR. As processed by the authors: Later reanalysis found 60 million to 90 million unique TCR beta chains, around 10 million of them shared. Method: immunoSEQ multiplex PCR; TCRdb's copy keeps in-frame clones and lacks some. D and trimming were read from the DNA, whereas the V and J calls and clone size are those reported in that table. The sample holds 95,000 to 100,000 clones, about 72% seen once. For this clone: Its antigen remains unidentified.

The TCR comes from a woman in her fifties or sixties in good health and CMV-seropositive. The chain joins TRBV5-6 to TRBJ1-2; TRBD1 matches 7 bases. The sequenced sample consisted of PBMCs. DNA for the CDR3: TGTGCCAGCAGCCTACAGGGGCTGGGGGGCTATGGCTACACCTTC. This gives the protein CASSLQGLGGYGYTF.